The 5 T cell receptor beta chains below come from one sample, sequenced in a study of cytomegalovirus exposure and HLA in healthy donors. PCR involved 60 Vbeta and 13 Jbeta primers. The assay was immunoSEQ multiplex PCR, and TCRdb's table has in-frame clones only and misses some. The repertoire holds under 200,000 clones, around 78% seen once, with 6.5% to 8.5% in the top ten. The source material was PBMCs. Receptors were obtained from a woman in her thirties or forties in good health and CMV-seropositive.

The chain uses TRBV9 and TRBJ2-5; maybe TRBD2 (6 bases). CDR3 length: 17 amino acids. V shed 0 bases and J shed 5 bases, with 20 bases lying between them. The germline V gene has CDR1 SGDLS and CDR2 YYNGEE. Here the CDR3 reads CASSVAGGNYLGETQYF. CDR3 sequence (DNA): TGTGCCAGCAGCGTAGCCGGCGGGAACTACCTCGGGGAGACCCAGTACTTC.

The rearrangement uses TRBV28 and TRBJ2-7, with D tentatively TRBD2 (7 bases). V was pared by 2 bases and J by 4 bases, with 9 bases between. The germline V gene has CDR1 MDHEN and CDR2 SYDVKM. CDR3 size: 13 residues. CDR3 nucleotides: TGTGCCAGCAGTTTAGGGAGGGGGTACGAGCAGTACTTC. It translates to CASSLGRGYEQYF.

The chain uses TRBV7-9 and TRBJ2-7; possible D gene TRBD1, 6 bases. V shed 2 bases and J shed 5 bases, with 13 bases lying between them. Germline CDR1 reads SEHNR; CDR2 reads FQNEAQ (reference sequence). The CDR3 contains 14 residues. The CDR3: CASSLLGTRDEQYF. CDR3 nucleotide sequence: TGTGCCAGCAGCTTATTGGGGACACGCGACGAGCAGTACTTC.

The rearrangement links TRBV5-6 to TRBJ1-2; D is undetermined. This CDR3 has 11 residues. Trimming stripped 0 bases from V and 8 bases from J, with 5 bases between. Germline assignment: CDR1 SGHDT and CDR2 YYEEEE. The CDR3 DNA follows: TGTGCCAGCAGCTTGGAGCGCGGCTACACCTTC. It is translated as CASSLERGYTF.

The CDR3 loop is CASSIIQGPPQHF. The CDR3 DNA reads TGTGCCAGTAGTATAATACAGGGGCCGCCCCAGCATTTT. The rearrangement uses TRBV19 and TRBJ1-5; 7 bases are shared with TRBD1. The CDR3 covers 13 residues. Germline V gene sequence: CDR1 LNHDA, CDR2 SQIVND (reference sequence). Unmatched junction bases numbered 4, after V lost 2 bases and J lost 9 bases.